The clone carrying this TCR beta chain was detected many times. The entry originates in a study of T cells after yellow fever vaccination. TCRdb reprocessed the 5' RACE reads via MiXCR and lists one record per CDR3 protein. The sample consists of some 100,000 distinct CDR3 sequences, roughly 6.8% of them appearing once. The TCR was taken from a man younger than 30 who received the YFV17D yellow fever vaccine. Sequenced material: CD4+ T cells sorted from PBMCs, taken 45 days after the first yellow fever vaccination.

The CDR3 sequence: CAISELFSSSYNEQFF. The CDR3 coding sequence is TGTGCCATCAGTGAACTGTTTTCGAGCTCCTACAATGAGCAGTTCTTC. The V gene is TRBV10-3, the J gene TRBJ2-1; D call uncertain. Germline V gives CDR1 ENHRY, CDR2 SYGVKD. Trimming stripped 3 bases from V and 0 bases from J, with 12 bases between. CDR3 length equals 16 residues.